The 23 T cell receptor beta chains in this list originate from one sample, sequenced in a study of shared clonotypes between healthy human individuals. Assay: immunoSEQ multiplex PCR; the TCRdb copy retains only in-frame clones and omits some. The sample holds about 1.1 million clones, around three quarters seen once. Sequencing used memory CD4+ T cells from PBMCs. Subset here: CD45RA-negative fraction. These receptors came from a man younger than 35 in good health. Some clones in this sample may be carry-over from other donors' samples.

This clone was counted only a few times. The V and J genes are TRBV5-1 and TRBJ2-5; 7 positions match TRBD1. The CDR3 consists of 15 residues. V gave up 3 bases and J gave up 4 bases; unmatched junction bases: 9. CDR1 SGHRS and CDR2 YFSETQ come from the germline V gene. CDR3 residues: CASSWGTVNGETQYF. For the CDR3, the DNA is TGCGCCAGCAGCTGGGGGACAGTGAATGGAGAGACCCAGTACTTC.

Comments on this clone: This may come from a read error, since a much larger clone is one base off. V usage is TRBV5-1 and J usage is TRBJ2-2, with 9 nucleotides matching TRBD1. The CDR3 extends over 14 amino acids. V gave up 4 bases and J gave up 5 bases; unmatched junction bases: 3. The V gene's germline CDR1 is SGHRS and CDR2 YFSETQ. CDR3 in amino acids: CASSPGTGTGELFF. The CDR3 coding sequence is TGCGCCAGCAGCCCCGGGACAGGGACCGGGGAGCTGTTTTTT.

The chain links TRBV7-3 to TRBJ2-3; TRBD2 agrees at 9 bases. Losses at the gene ends were 5 bases for V and 4 bases for J; bases not matched to a gene: 7. Germline CDR1 is SGHTA and CDR2 is FQGTGA. CDR3 size: 15 residues. CDR3 nucleotide sequence: TGTGCCAGCAGCATTAGCGGGAGTAGGTCAGATACGCAGTATTTT. It encodes CASSISGSRSDTQYF.

This chain connects TRBV11-3 to TRBJ2-7, with D unclear. CDR3 length: 16 residues. Germline V gives CDR1 SGHNT, CDR2 YENEEA. V lost 5 bases and J 3 bases, leaving 20 bases between the germline ends. CDR3: CASSTHSLQILYEQYF. CDR3 in DNA: TGTGCCAGCAGCACCCATTCCCTTCAGATTCTCTACGAGCAGTACTTC.

This clone is a singleton in its sample. The rearrangement uses TRBV7-2 and TRBJ2-5; perhaps TRBD1 as D (7 bases). The V gene's germline CDR1 is SGHTA and CDR2 FQGNSA. The CDR3 is 15 residues long. V dropped 0 bases and J dropped 5 bases, with 13 bases sitting between them. CDR3 nucleotide sequence: TGTGCCAGCAGCTTAGCGTCTCCAGGGGGGGAGACCCAGTACTTC. Residues: CASSLASPGGETQYF. Filled out from reference TRBV7-2 and TRBJ2-5, the complete variable domain reads GAGVSQSPSNKVTEKGKDVELRCDPISGHTALYWYRQSLGQGLEFLIYFQGNSAPDKSGLPSDRFSAERTGGSVSTLTIQRTQQEDSAVYLCASSLASPGGETQYFGPGTRLLVL.

The chain links TRBV29-1 to TRBJ2-2; tentatively, D is TRBD1 or TRBD2 (5 bases each). CDR1 SQVTM and CDR2 ANQGSEA come from the germline V gene. Deletions cut 5 bases from V and 2 bases from J, with 12 bases between. CDR3 length: 14 amino acids. CDR3 loop: CSVLGPTNTGELFF. The CDR3 nucleotides are TGCAGCGTTTTGGGACCGACAAACACCGGGGAGCTGTTTTTT.

J is TRBJ1-5 and V is TRBV28, with D tentatively TRBD1 (5 bases). V shed 4 bases and J shed 1 base, with 11 bases lying between them. Germline CDR1 MDHEN, CDR2 SYDVKM. This CDR3 is 15 amino acids long. The CDR3 nucleotides are TGTGCCAGCAGTTCTCAGGGTTTGAGCAATCAGCCCCAGCATTTT. Its translation is CASSSQGLSNQPQHF.

The genes are TRBV6-1 and TRBJ2-7; possible D gene TRBD1, 5 bases. The CDR3 length is 13 residues. Germline CDR1 is MNHNS and CDR2 is SASEGT. V was shortened by 3 bases and J by 6 bases, with 12 bases between the two germline ends. CDR3 in amino acids: CASSEMDIREQYF. Written as DNA, the CDR3 is TGTGCCAGCAGTGAGATGGACATTCGCGAGCAGTACTTC.

CDR3 DNA sequence: TGTGCCAGCAGCCCTTTGAGCTTGGGAGATACGCAGTATTTT. Translation: CASSPLSLGDTQYF. The chain couples TRBV9 to TRBJ2-3; unclear D gene. This CDR3 has 14 residues. The ends were cut back, 4 bases at V and 5 bases at J, with 14 bases in the middle. Germline V gene data show CDR1 as SGDLS and CDR2 as YYNGEE.

Only a few counts were recorded for this clone. Other DNA sequences in the same sample also yield this CDR3. J is TRBJ2-3 and V is TRBV18; TRBD1 matches 8 bases. The length of the CDR3 is 15 residues. The V and J ends lost 0 bases and 4 bases, in that order; junction bases with no gene match: 3. In germline, CDR1 is KGHSH, CDR2 LQKENI. The CDR3 sequence: CASSPPGRGPDTQYF. In DNA form, the CDR3 reads TGTGCCAGCTCACCACCAGGCAGGGGGCCAGATACGCAGTATTTT.

The rearrangement joins TRBV5-1 to TRBJ1-4, with 8 bases identical to TRBD1. This CDR3 is built from 14 residues. After removal of 5 bases from V and 8 bases from J, the junction contained 8 bases not matched to a gene. CDR1 is SGHRS, CDR2 YFSETQ, per germline. CDR3 in amino acids: CASRLQGASEKLFF. DNA of the CDR3: TGCGCCAGCAGACTGCAGGGGGCTAGCGAAAAACTGTTTTTT.

To note about this clone: Other nucleotide sequences from this sample produce the same CDR3. This rearrangement joins TRBV7-2 to TRBJ1-3; 8 bases line up with TRBD1. CDR1 and CDR2 from the germline V gene are SGHTA and FQGNSA. This CDR3 comprises 14 residues. With 5 bases clipped from V and 4 bases from J, the junction kept 4 bases outside the gene matches. The CDR3 region is CASSQTGVGNTIYF. The CDR3 DNA reads as TGTGCCAGCAGCCAGACAGGGGTCGGAAACACCATATATTTT.

The chain couples TRBV9 to TRBJ2-7; 8 positions agree with TRBD1. This CDR3 region has 17 residues. V was clipped by 0 bases and J by 3 bases; unmatched bases: 11. Per the germline V gene, CDR1 is SGDLS and CDR2 is YYNGEE. CDR3: CASSVEGVGTGRYEQYF. As DNA, the CDR3 is TGTGCCAGCAGCGTAGAGGGTGTAGGGACAGGACGCTACGAGCAGTACTTC.

The rearrangement uses TRBV28 and TRBJ2-7, with 12 bases identical to TRBD2. Germline V lookup: CDR1 MDHEN, CDR2 SYDVKM. The CDR3 extends over 16 amino acids. V shed 6 bases, J shed 5 bases, and the junction held 11 bases outside the gene matches. The CDR3: CASRQLAGGPRDEQYF. DNA for the CDR3: TGTGCCAGCAGGCAACTAGCGGGAGGTCCGCGGGACGAGCAGTACTTC.

The chain couples TRBV30 to TRBJ1-2; the D gene is possibly TRBD1 (5 bases). The CDR3 has 13 residues. CDR1 is GTSNPN and CDR2 is SVGIG in the germline V gene (reference sequence). V was cut by 3 bases and J by 2 bases, with 10 bases left in between. In nucleotides, the CDR3 is TGTGCCTGGAGGGAACGGGACAACTATGGCTACACCTTC. The encoded protein is CAWRERDNYGYTF.

The chain links TRBV6-1 to TRBJ1-5, with TRBD1 as a possible D gene (6 bases). V lost 6 bases and J 6 bases, leaving 12 bases between the germline ends. The CDR3 sequence is 13 residues long. Looked up from germline, CDR1 is MNHNS and CDR2 is SASEGT. As DNA, the CDR3 is TGTGCCAGCAGCAAAGGGGGGACTCAGCCCCAGCATTTT. Amino acids: CASSKGGTQPQHF.

A remark on this clone: A much bigger clone sits one base away, suggesting this may be a read error. This chain links TRBV18 with TRBJ2-5; no definite D call. The J call is doubtful: the DNA matches TRBJ2-7 better. CDR3 size: 11 residues. The V gene's germline CDR1 is KGHSH and CDR2 LQKENI. For the CDR3, the DNA is TGTGCCAGCTCACCCGACTACGAGCAGTACTTC. Its translation: CASSPDYEQYF.

The chain recombines TRBV7-2 with TRBJ2-2; possibly TRBD1 or TRBD2 for D (6 bases each). V lost 5 bases and J lost 5, with 12 bases in between. CDR1 is SGHTA and CDR2 is FQGNSA in the germline V gene. The length of the CDR3 is 14 residues. CDR3 region: CASSRGAQTGELFF. The CDR3 DNA follows: TGTGCCAGCAGCAGGGGGGCGCAAACCGGGGAGCTGTTTTTT.

V usage is TRBV7-2 and J usage is TRBJ1-4; weak D call: TRBD1 (5 bases). V shed 6 bases and J shed 6 bases, with 14 bases lying between them. The germline V gene has CDR1 SGHTA and CDR2 FQGNSA. This CDR3 has 14 amino acids. CDR3 in amino acids: CASRPRDGDEKLFF. The CDR3, as DNA: TGTGCCAGCAGGCCCCGGGACGGCGATGAAAAACTGTTTTTT.

The J gene is TRBJ2-5, the V gene TRBV5-4, with TRBD2 identical over 9 bases. The length of the CDR3 is 13 residues. Losses at the gene ends were 4 bases for V and 4 bases for J; bases not matched to a gene: 2. Germline CDR1 SGHNT, CDR2 YYREEE (reference sequence). DNA for the CDR3: TGTGCCAGCAGCCCGACTAGCGGAGAGACCCAGTACTTC. Translation: CASSPTSGETQYF.

This chain connects TRBV5-1 to TRBJ1-4; D might be TRBD1 (6 bases). CDR3 length: 15 residues. Germline lookup yields CDR1 SGHRS and CDR2 YFSETQ. V was cut by 4 bases and J by 6 bases, with 16 bases left in between. CDR3 loop: CASSPRQVEHEKLFF. In DNA, the CDR3 is TGCGCCAGCAGCCCTCGACAGGTCGAGCATGAAAAACTGTTTTTT.

The CDR3 sequence is CASSGQSYNSPLHF. The CDR3 DNA reads as TGTGCCAGCAGCGGACAGTCCTATAATTCACCCCTCCACTTT. The chain combines TRBV7-9 with TRBJ1-6, with a tentative D call TRBD1 (6 bases). CDR1 is SEHNR and CDR2 is FQNEAQ in the germline V gene (reference sequence). Trimming removed 5 bases at V and 1 base at J, with 6 bases between. The CDR3 totals 14 residues.

The genes are TRBV5-1 and TRBJ2-1; D not certain. The CDR3 sequence is 14 residues long. V was clipped by 0 bases and J by 2 bases, with 6 bases between them. In germline, CDR1 is SGHRS, CDR2 YFSETQ. The CDR3 DNA is TGCGCCAGCAGCTTGGTTGGGACCTACAATGAGCAGTTCTTC. This encodes CASSLVGTYNEQFF.